The clone carrying this T cell receptor (beta chain) was counted between two and nine times. Its antigen is as yet unknown. This record comes from a study of memory CD4+ T cells and cytomegalovirus serostatus. The sort gate was single viable CD3+CD4+CD8-CD45RO+ cells for memory CD4+ T cells. Sequencing used immunoSEQ multiplex PCR; TCRdb keeps in-frame clones, though not all of them. The data show fewer than 90,000 clones, 78% seen once. Findings and caveats of the study: Of under 200 reported CMV TCRbeta sequences, about 67 were found in memory CD4+ repertoires.

Germline assignment: CDR1 SGHNT and CDR2 YENEEA. The germline V and J ends were trimmed by 3 bases and 4 bases, with 9 bases remaining between them. There are 13 residues in the CDR3. The sequenced material came from memory CD4+ T cells from blood. The clonotype originates from an adult in good health and CMV-seropositive. This chain connects TRBV11-3 to TRBJ1-1; D is unclear. CDR3 in DNA: TGTGCCAGCAGCTTGGGCCGACTCACTGAAGCTTTCTTT. It translates to CASSLGRLTEAFF. Filled out from reference TRBV11-3 and TRBJ1-1, the complete variable domain reads EAGVVQSPRYKIIEKKQPVAFWCNPISGHNTLYWYLQNLGQGPELLIRYENEEAVDDSQLPKDRFSAERLKGVDSTLKIQPAELGDSAVYLCASSLGRLTEAFFGQGTRLTVV.